The 9 T cell receptor beta chains below come from one sample, sequenced in a study of blood T cell repertoires in COVID-19. Clones were read by immunoSEQ multiplex PCR, and TCRdb kept only the in-frame ones, dropping some. The sample holds approximately 160,000 clones, 80% to 90% seen once. Material for sequencing was peripheral blood. The receptors here all came from a middle-aged man who had recovered from COVID-19.

The chain combines TRBV9 with TRBJ2-4; D possibly corresponds to TRBD2 (6 bases). The germline CDR1 and CDR2 sequences are SGDLS and YYNGEE. V was pared by 0 bases and J by 6 bases, with 10 bases between. The CDR3 spans 14 residues. DNA of the CDR3: TGTGCCAGCAGCGTAGGTACAGCGGGAAACATTCAGTACTTC. Translated: CASSVGTAGNIQYF.

The rearrangement links TRBV19 to TRBJ1-4, with D perhaps TRBD1 (6 bases). V was cut by 7 bases and J by 7 bases, with 13 bases left in between. Germline CDR1 LNHDA, CDR2 SQIVND (reference sequence). CDR3 length: 13 amino acids. DNA for the CDR3: TGTGCCAGTAAGGACAGCCCGGCTGAAAAACTGTTTTTT. Its translation is CASKDSPAEKLFF.

This clone was recorded a few times. The J gene is TRBJ1-1, the V gene TRBV10-3; D is ambiguous. The V gene lost 6 bases and the J gene lost 1 base, with 9 bases spanning the gap. CDR3 length equals 13 residues. Germline V lookup: CDR1 ENHRY, CDR2 SYGVKD. The CDR3 protein is CAISARWNTEAFF. CDR3 nucleotide sequence: TGTGCCATCAGCGCCCGGTGGAACACTGAAGCTTTCTTT.

This rearrangement joins TRBV7-9 to TRBJ1-4; 7 bases match TRBD1. This CDR3 region has 15 residues. Germline V gene sequence: CDR1 SEHNR, CDR2 FQNEAQ (reference sequence). After removal of 5 bases from V and 4 bases from J, the junction contained 7 bases not matched to a gene. In nucleotides, the CDR3 is TGTGCCAGCAGCCCGTGGACAGGTCTTAATGAAAAACTGTTTTTT. This sequence encodes CASSPWTGLNEKLFF.

This clone was recorded a few times. The chain has TRBV4-2 and TRBJ2-3; 9 nucleotides line up with TRBD2. Germline V lookup: CDR1 LGHNA, CDR2 YNFKEQ. The V and J ends lost 0 bases and 2 bases, in that order; junction bases with no gene match: 3. This CDR3 spans 16 amino acids. CDR3 residues: CASSQESSGVTDTQYF. DNA of the CDR3: TGTGCCAGCAGCCAAGAGTCTAGCGGGGTCACAGATACGCAGTATTTT.

The rearrangement uses TRBV19 and TRBJ2-5; weak D call: TRBD2 (6 bases). The germline gives CDR1 LNHDA, CDR2 SQIVND (reference sequence). The V end lost 0 bases, the J end lost 5 bases, and 19 bases lay between the germline ends. The CDR3 is made up of 17 amino acids. CDR3 amino acids: CASSIDPRDGSQETQYF. The DNA of the CDR3 is TGTGCCAGTAGTATAGATCCGCGGGACGGTAGCCAGGAGACCCAGTACTTC. The full variable domain, rest sourced from reference TRBV19 and TRBJ2-5, is DGGITQSPKYLFRKEGQNVTLSCEQNLNHDAMYWYRQDPGQGLRLIYYSQIVNDFQKGDIAEGYSVSREKKESFPLTVTSAQKNPTAFYLCASSIDPRDGSQETQYFGPGTRLLVL.

This chain links TRBV25-1 with TRBJ1-2; D gene uncertain. Germline V gene sequence: CDR1 MGHDK, CDR2 SYGVNS. V shed 5 bases and J shed 4 bases, with 14 bases lying between them. The CDR3 is made up of 14 amino acids. The CDR3 spells CASSNRPRSYGYTF. Written as DNA, the CDR3 is TGTGCCAGCAGTAACAGACCGAGAAGCTATGGCTACACCTTC.

The chain links TRBV7-2 to TRBJ2-7, with D maybe TRBD2 (6 bases). This CDR3 spans 15 amino acids. Germline CDR1 is SGHTA and CDR2 is FQGNSA. Trimming stripped 6 bases from V and 1 base from J, with 16 bases between. CDR3 in amino acids: CASSYSGTESYEQYF. In DNA form, the CDR3 reads TGTGCCAGCAGTTACTCCGGGACTGAGTCCTACGAGCAGTACTTC.

The rearrangement uses TRBV6-5 and TRBJ1-2; 8 bases line up with TRBD1. The germline V gene encodes CDR1 MNHEY and CDR2 SVGAGI. The CDR3 length is 15 residues. The J segment lost 1 base and the V segment lost 4 bases, leaving 5 bases of the junction unmatched. The CDR3 region is CASSSQDRVNYGYTF. As DNA, the CDR3 is TGTGCCAGCAGTTCTCAGGACAGGGTTAACTATGGCTACACCTTC.